The 20 T cell receptor beta chains listed next were all sequenced from one sample in a study of cytomegalovirus exposure and HLA in healthy donors (dated 2017 in TCRdb). The method behind the library was the immunoSEQ multiplex PCR assay. For the multiplex PCR, a mixture combining 60 forward primers for TCR Vbeta segments and 13 reverse primers for TCR Jbeta segments was used. Held by TCRdb, this immuneACCESS table contains in-frame sequences only and omits some clones. Under half of the omission traces to an unresolved V gene where checked; the cause of the rest is unknown. A total of around 58,000 clones appear in this sample, 60% to 80% of them only once. Approximately 4.7% of the sample is held by the ten biggest clonotypes. The sample was PBMCs. Every receptor here comes from a male donor in good health and CMV-seropositive.

The rearrangement links TRBV7-9 to TRBJ2-1; TRBD1 matches at 8 bases. Germline-derived CDR1 and CDR2 are SEHNR and FQNEAQ (reference sequence). This CDR3 contains 19 residues. J lost 0 bases, V lost 2 bases, and 12 bases had no gene match. The CDR3 DNA reads TGTGCCAGCAGCTTATCCCTATCAAGACAGGGGAGCTCCTACAATGAGCAGTTCTTC. Translating gives CASSLSLSRQGSSYNEQFF. The full variable domain, with the rest looked up from reference TRBV7-9 and TRBJ2-1, is DTGVSQNPRHKITKRGQNVTFRCDPISEHNRLYWYRQTLGQGPEFLTYFQNEAQLEKSRLLSDRFSAERPKGSFSTLEIQRTEQGDSAMYLCASSLSLSRQGSSYNEQFFGPGTRLTVL.

In this sample, this clone turned up once. The chain carries TRBV7-9 and TRBJ2-5, with D unclear. CDR3 length: 16 amino acids. The V end was cut by 1 base, the J end by 5 bases, with 17 bases between. CDR1 SEHNR and CDR2 FQNEAQ come from the germline V gene (reference sequence). The CDR3 reads CASSLEVTTNEETQYF. As DNA, the CDR3 is TGTGCCAGCAGCTTAGAAGTAACTACGAACGAGGAGACCCAGTACTTC. Based on the CDR3 plus reference TRBV7-9 and TRBJ2-5, the full variable domain is DTGVSQNPRHKITKRGQNVTFRCDPISEHNRLYWYRQTLGQGPEFLTYFQNEAQLEKSRLLSDRFSAERPKGSFSTLEIQRTEQGDSAMYLCASSLEVTTNEETQYFGPGTRLLVL.

This sequence joins TRBV7-8 and TRBJ1-1; TRBD1 matches 9 bases. Germline trimming cut 3 bases from V and 0 bases from J; bases unmatched to any gene: 5. The CDR3 contains 16 residues. Germline lookup yields CDR1 SGHVS and CDR2 FQNEAQ. The CDR3 DNA reads as TGTGCCAGCAGCTTGGGGACAGGGACTTTGAACACTGAAGCTTTCTTT. Translated: CASSLGTGTLNTEAFF.

The chain employs TRBV6-5 and TRBJ1-2, with 7 nucleotides matching TRBD1. The CDR3 length is 15 residues. Germline CDR1 MNHEY, CDR2 SVGAGI. Losses at the gene ends were 2 bases for V and 6 bases for J; bases not matched to a gene: 9. The DNA for the CDR3 is TGTGCCAGCAGTTACGGTATGGGGACAGACGATGGCTACACCTTC. This sequence encodes CASSYGMGTDDGYTF.

The chain couples TRBV9 to TRBJ2-7; D is uncertain. Germline-derived CDR1 and CDR2 are SGDLS and YYNGEE. The CDR3 covers 13 residues. Trimming stripped 4 bases from V and 3 bases from J, with 11 bases between. CDR3 nucleotides: TGTGCCAGCAGCCAGACCCCAGGCTACGAGCAGTACTTC. Translating gives CASSQTPGYEQYF.

The rearrangement links TRBV19 to TRBJ2-7; 8 nucleotides line up with TRBD2. Looked up from germline, CDR1 is LNHDA and CDR2 is SQIVND (reference sequence). V gave up 4 bases and J gave up 1 base; unmatched junction bases: 3. CDR3 size: 14 residues. CDR3 region: CASSRRGGSYEQYF. Here the CDR3 DNA reads TGTGCCAGTAGTAGACGGGGGGGTTCCTACGAGCAGTACTTC.

V usage is TRBV30 and J usage is TRBJ1-3, with no clear D. CDR1 is GTSNPN, CDR2 SVGIG, per germline (reference sequence). This CDR3 comprises 13 residues. V dropped 4 bases and J dropped 3 bases, with 10 bases sitting between them. CDR3 loop: CAWKRPGGNTIYF. In nucleotides, the CDR3 is TGTGCCTGGAAGCGGCCAGGTGGAAACACCATATATTTT.

The genes are TRBV5-4 and TRBJ2-7, with D maybe TRBD2 (6 bases). The CDR3 extends over 15 amino acids. Deletions cut 4 bases from V and 3 bases from J, with 17 bases between. CDR1 is SGHNT, CDR2 YYREEE, per germline (reference sequence). The chain's CDR3 is CASSAPGTEGYEQYF. The CDR3 region has the DNA TGTGCCAGCAGCGCCCCCGGGACGGAGGGCTACGAGCAGTACTTC. The complete variable domain, with remaining parts taken from reference TRBV5-4 and TRBJ2-7, reads ETGVTQSPTHLIKTRGQQVTLRCSSQSGHNTVSWYQQALGQGPQFIFQYYREEENGRGNFPPRFSGLQFPNYSSELNVNALELDDSALYLCASSAPGTEGYEQYFGPGTRLTVT.

A remark on this clone: At the DNA level, this CDR3 is encoded by other sequences in the same sample as well. This rearrangement joins TRBV20-1 to TRBJ2-7; no definite D call. With 1 base removed from V and 3 bases from J, the gap between germline ends came to 4 bases. Per germline, CDR1 DFQATT and CDR2 SNEGSKA (reference sequence). This CDR3 has 11 residues. The CDR3 region is CSARAGYEQYF. In DNA, the CDR3 is TGCAGTGCTAGAGCGGGCTACGAGCAGTACTTC.

The J gene is TRBJ2-2, the V gene TRBV13; perhaps TRBD2 as D (6 bases). Trimming removed 4 bases at V and 6 bases at J, with 21 bases between. The CDR3 runs to 17 residues. The germline gives CDR1 PRHDT, CDR2 FYEKMQ (reference sequence). As DNA, the CDR3 is TGTGCCAGCAGCTCTCGAGGGACTCCCATAGATTCCGGGGAGCTGTTTTTT. Residues: CASSSRGTPIDSGELFF.

This chain uses TRBV10-1 with TRBJ2-5; perhaps TRBD1 as D (5 bases). V was shortened by 6 bases and J by 2 bases, with 16 bases between the two germline ends. The CDR3 loop spans 15 amino acids. CDR1 is WNHNN, CDR2 SYGVQD, per germline (reference sequence). The CDR3 coding sequence is TGCGCCAGCAGGTGCCCAGGGCCCCTACAAGAGACCCAGTACTTC. Its translation is CASRCPGPLQETQYF.

For this clone: The junction differs from germline at one of its ends, possibly a read error. The genes are TRBV2 and TRBJ1-2; D unclear. The CDR3 loop spans 17 amino acids. Germline CDR1 is SNHLY and CDR2 is FYNNEI. This chain's CDR3 is CAGSEGARTRANYGYTF. The CDR3 nucleotides are TGTGCCGGCAGTGAAGGTGCCAGAACTAGAGCTAACTATGGCTACACCTTC.

The chain employs TRBV7-9 and TRBJ1-1; D is perhaps TRBD1 (5 bases). The CDR3 sequence is 16 residues long. V lost 1 base, J lost 6 bases, and 18 bases lay in between. Germline loops: CDR1 SEHNR, CDR2 FQNEAQ (reference sequence). The CDR3 reads CASSLGRGTTWPEAFF. The CDR3 nucleotides read TGTGCCAGCAGCTTAGGGAGGGGCACTACCTGGCCTGAAGCTTTCTTT.

This rearrangement joins TRBV7-9 to TRBJ2-7, with TRBD2 as a possible D gene (6 bases). Germline-derived CDR1 and CDR2 are SEHNR and FQNEAQ (reference sequence). V dropped 7 bases and J dropped 6 bases, with 16 bases sitting between them. The CDR3 consists of 13 residues. The CDR3 DNA is TGTGCCAGCAACCCCCTGGAGGGTCTCGAGCAGTACTTC. As protein: CASNPLEGLEQYF.

Only a few counts were recorded for this clone. The chain links TRBV11-3 to TRBJ2-7; maybe TRBD2 (6 bases). V was clipped by 5 bases and J by 0 bases, with 14 bases between them. The CDR3 is 15 residues long. Looked up from germline, CDR1 is SGHNT and CDR2 is YENEEA. This CDR3 is CASSDGTQGSYEQYF. CDR3 DNA: TGTGCCAGCAGCGACGGGACTCAGGGCTCCTACGAGCAGTACTTC.

This chain connects TRBV5-6 to TRBJ1-4; D call uncertain. Between the trimmed V and J ends, which lost 0 bases and 0 bases, there was a span of 6 bases. The CDR3 length is 15 residues. Germline loops: CDR1 SGHDT, CDR2 YYEEEE. The CDR3 nucleotides read TGTGCCAGCAGCTTGGCAGTTGCAACTAATGAAAAACTGTTTTTT. This translates into CASSLAVATNEKLFF.

V usage is TRBV5-6 and J usage is TRBJ1-2, with D unresolved. Germline CDR1 is SGHDT and CDR2 is YYEEEE. CDR3 length: 16 residues. With 2 bases removed from V and 0 bases from J, the gap between germline ends came to 14 bases. In nucleotides, the CDR3 is TGTGCCAGCAGCTTCGGTATCCATCTAGCTAACTATGGCTACACCTTC. Translating it yields CASSFGIHLANYGYTF.

This clone has only a few counts. The chain joins TRBV5-1 to TRBJ1-1; the match to TRBD1 covers 12 bases. After removal of 3 bases from V and 2 bases from J, the junction contained 14 bases not matched to a gene. Germline V gene lookup returns CDR1 SGHRS and CDR2 YFSETQ. CDR3 length: 19 residues. The CDR3 reads CASSWPGQGARNRNTEAFF. CDR3 DNA: TGCGCCAGCAGCTGGCCGGGACAGGGGGCGCGGAACCGAAACACTGAAGCTTTCTTT.

The chain has TRBV11-2 and TRBJ1-6; 7 nucleotides agree with TRBD1. Unmatched junction bases numbered 7, after V lost 1 base and J lost 7 bases. CDR1 is SGHAT and CDR2 is FQNNGV in the germline V gene. This CDR3 has 16 amino acids. CDR3 region: CASSLATGTENSPLHF. Here the CDR3 DNA reads TGTGCCAGCAGCTTAGCCACCGGGACAGAAAATTCACCCCTCCACTTT. The whole variable domain, filled in from reference TRBV11-2 and TRBJ1-6, reads EAGVAQSPRYKIIEKRQSVAFWCNPISGHATLYWYQQILGQGPKLLIQFQNNGVVDDSQLPKDRFSAERLKGVDSTLKIQPAKLEDSAVYLCASSLATGTENSPLHFGNGTRLTVT.

The chain couples TRBV6-1 to TRBJ2-1, with D perhaps TRBD2 (6 bases). This CDR3 region has 15 residues. The germline CDR1 and CDR2 sequences are MNHNS and SASEGT. Between the trimmed V and J ends, which lost 7 bases and 0 bases, there was a span of 13 bases. The CDR3 is CASTLARSSYNEQFF. CDR3 DNA: TGTGCCAGCACCCTAGCGAGGAGCTCCTACAATGAGCAGTTCTTC.